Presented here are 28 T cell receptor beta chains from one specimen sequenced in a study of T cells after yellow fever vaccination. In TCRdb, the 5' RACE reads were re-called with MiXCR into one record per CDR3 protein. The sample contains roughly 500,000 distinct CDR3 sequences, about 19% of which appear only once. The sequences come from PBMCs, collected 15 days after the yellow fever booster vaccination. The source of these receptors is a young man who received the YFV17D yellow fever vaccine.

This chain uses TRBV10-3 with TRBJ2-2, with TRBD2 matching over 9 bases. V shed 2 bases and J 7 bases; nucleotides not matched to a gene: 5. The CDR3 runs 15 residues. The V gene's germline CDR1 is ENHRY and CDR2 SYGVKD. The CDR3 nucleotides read TGTGCCATCAGTGAGGGTAGCGGGAGTGGCGGGGAGCTGTTTTTT. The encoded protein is CAISEGSGSGGELFF.

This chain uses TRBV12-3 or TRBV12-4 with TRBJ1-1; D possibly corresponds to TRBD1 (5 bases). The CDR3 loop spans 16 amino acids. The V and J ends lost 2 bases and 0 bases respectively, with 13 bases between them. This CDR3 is CASSLSLTVMNTEAFF. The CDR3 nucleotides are TGTGCCAGCAGTTTATCCCTGACAGTCATGAACACTGAAGCTTTCTTT.

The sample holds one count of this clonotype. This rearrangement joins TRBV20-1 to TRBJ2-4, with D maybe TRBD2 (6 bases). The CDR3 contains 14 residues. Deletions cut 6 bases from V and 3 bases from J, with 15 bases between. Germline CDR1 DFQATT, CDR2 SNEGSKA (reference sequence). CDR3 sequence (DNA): TGCAGTGCCGCGGGCAGGAGGGTCAAAAACATTCAGTACTTC. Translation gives CSAAGRRVKNIQYF.

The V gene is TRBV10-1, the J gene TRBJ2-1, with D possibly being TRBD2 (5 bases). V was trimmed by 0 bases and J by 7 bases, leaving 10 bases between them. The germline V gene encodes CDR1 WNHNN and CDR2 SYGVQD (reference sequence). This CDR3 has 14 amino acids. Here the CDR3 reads CASSESGEWNEQFF. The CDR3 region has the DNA TGCGCCAGCAGTGAGTCGGGAGAGTGGAATGAGCAGTTCTTC.

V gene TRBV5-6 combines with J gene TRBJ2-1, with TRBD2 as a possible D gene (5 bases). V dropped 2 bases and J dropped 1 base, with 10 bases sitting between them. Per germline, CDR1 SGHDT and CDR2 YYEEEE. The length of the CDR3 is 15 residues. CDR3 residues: CASSFPSGSYNEQFF. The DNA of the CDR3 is TGTGCCAGCAGCTTCCCAAGCGGTTCCTACAATGAGCAGTTCTTC.

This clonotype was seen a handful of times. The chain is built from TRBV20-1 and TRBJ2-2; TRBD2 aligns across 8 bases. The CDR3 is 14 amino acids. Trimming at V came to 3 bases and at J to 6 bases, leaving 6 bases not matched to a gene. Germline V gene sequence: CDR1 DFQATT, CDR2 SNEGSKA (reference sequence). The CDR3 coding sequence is TGCAGTGCTAGGACCGGGAGGGGGTCCGGGGAGCTGTTTTTT. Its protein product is CSARTGRGSGELFF.

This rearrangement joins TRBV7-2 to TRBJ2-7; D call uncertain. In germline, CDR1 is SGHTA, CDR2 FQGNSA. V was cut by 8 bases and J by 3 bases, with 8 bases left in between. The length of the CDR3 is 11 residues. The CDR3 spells CASADHYEQYF. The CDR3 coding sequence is TGTGCCAGCGCAGATCACTACGAGCAGTACTTC.

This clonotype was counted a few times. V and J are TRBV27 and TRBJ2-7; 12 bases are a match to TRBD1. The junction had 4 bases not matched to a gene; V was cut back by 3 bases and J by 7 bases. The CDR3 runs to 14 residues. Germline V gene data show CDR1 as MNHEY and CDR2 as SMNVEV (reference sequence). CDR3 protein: CASSFGTGGGEQYF. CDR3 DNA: TGTGCCAGCAGTTTTGGGACAGGGGGCGGTGAGCAGTACTTC.

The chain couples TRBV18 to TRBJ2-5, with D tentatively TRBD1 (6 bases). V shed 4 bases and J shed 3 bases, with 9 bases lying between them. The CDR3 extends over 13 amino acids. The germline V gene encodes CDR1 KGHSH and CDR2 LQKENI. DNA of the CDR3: TGTGCCAGCTCACGAGGACAGAAAGAGACCCAGTACTTC. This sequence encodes CASSRGQKETQYF.

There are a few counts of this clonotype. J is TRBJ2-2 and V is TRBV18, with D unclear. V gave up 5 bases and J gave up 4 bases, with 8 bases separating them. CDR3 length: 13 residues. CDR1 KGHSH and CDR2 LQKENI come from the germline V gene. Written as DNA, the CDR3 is TGTGCCAGCTCATACTCCCGCACCGGGGAGCTGTTTTTT. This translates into CASSYSRTGELFF. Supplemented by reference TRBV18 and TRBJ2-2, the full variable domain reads NAGVMQNPRHLVRRRGQEARLRCSPMKGHSHVYWYRQLPEEGLKFMVYLQKENIIDESGMPKERFSAEFPKEGPSILRIQQVVRGDSAAYFCASSYSRTGELFFGEGSRLTVL.

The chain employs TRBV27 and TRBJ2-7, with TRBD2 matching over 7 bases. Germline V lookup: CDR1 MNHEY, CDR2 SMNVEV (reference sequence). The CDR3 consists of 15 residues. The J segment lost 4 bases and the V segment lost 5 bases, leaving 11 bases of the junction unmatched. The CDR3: CASSETWTSMYEQYF. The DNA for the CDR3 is TGTGCCAGCAGTGAGACCTGGACTAGTATGTACGAGCAGTACTTC.

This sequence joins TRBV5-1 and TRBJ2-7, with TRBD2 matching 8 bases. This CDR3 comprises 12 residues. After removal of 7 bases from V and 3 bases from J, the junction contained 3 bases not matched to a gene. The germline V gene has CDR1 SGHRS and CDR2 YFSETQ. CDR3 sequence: CASGTSLYEQYF. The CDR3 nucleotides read TGCGCCAGCGGGACTAGTCTCTACGAGCAGTACTTC.

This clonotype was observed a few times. This chain's CDR3 is CASKVQGYEQYF. Written as DNA, the CDR3 is TGCGCCAGCAAAGTCCAGGGCTACGAGCAGTACTTC. V gene TRBV5-1 combines with J gene TRBJ2-7; D might be TRBD1 (5 bases). Germline CDR1 and CDR2: SGHRS and YFSETQ. The CDR3 has 12 residues. V gave up 6 bases and J gave up 3 bases, with 10 bases separating them.

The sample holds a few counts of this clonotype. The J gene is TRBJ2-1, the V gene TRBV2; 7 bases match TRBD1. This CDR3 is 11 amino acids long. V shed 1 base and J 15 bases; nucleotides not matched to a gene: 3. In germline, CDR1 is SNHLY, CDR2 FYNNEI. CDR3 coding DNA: TGTGCCAGCAGTGAAGACAGGGGCCGGTTCTTC. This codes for CASSEDRGRFF. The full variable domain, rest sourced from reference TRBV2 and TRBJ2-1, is EPEVTQTPSHQVTQMGQEVILRCVPISNHLYFYWYRQILGQKVEFLVSFYNNEISEKSEIFDDQFSVERPDGSNFTLKIRSTKLEDSAMYFCASSEDRGRFFGPGTRLTVL.

The chain's CDR3 is CASSLRGALLGTQYF. DNA for the CDR3: TGTGCCAGCAGTTTAAGAGGTGCCCTCCTCGGGACCCAGTACTTC. The rearrangement joins TRBV27 to TRBJ2-5; no reliable D call. The germline V gene encodes CDR1 MNHEY and CDR2 SMNVEV (reference sequence). The CDR3 covers 15 residues. Trimming took 2 bases from V and 7 from J, leaving 17 bases between them.

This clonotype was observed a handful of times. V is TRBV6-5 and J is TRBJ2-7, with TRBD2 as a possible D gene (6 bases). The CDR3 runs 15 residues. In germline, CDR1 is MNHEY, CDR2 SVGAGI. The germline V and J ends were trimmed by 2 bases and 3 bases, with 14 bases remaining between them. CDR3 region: CASSYTEGLDYEQYF. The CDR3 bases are TGTGCCAGCAGTTACACCGAGGGACTGGACTACGAGCAGTACTTC.

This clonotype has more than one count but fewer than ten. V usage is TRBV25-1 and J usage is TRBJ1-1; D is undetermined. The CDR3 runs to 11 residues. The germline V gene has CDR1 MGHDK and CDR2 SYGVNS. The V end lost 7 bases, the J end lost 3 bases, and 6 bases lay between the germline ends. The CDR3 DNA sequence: TGTGCCAGCATCGGTCACACTGAAGCTTTCTTT. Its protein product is CASIGHTEAFF. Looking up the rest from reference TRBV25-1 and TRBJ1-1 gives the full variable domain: EADIYQTPRYLVIGTGKKITLECSQTMGHDKMYWYQQDPGMELHLIHYSYGVNSTEKGDLSSESTVSRIRTEHFPLTLESARPSHTSQYLCASIGHTEAFFGQGTRLTVV.

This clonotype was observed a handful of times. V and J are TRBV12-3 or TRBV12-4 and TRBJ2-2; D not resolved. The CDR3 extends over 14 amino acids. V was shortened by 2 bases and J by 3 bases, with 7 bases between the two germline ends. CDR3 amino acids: CASSLNSYTGELFF. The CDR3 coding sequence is TGTGCCAGCAGTTTAAACAGTTACACCGGGGAGCTGTTTTTT.

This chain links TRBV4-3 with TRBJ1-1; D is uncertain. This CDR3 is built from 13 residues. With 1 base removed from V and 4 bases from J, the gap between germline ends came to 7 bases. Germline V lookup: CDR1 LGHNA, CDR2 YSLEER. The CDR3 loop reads CASSQGRTTEAFF. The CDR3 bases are TGCGCCAGCAGCCAAGGAAGGACCACTGAAGCTTTCTTT.

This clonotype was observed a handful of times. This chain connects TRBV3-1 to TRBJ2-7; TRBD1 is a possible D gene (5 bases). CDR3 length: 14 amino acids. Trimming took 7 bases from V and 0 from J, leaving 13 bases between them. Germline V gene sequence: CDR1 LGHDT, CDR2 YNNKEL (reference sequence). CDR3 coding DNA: TGTGCCAGCATCAGGACAAAAGACTCCTACGAGCAGTACTTC. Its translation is CASIRTKDSYEQYF.

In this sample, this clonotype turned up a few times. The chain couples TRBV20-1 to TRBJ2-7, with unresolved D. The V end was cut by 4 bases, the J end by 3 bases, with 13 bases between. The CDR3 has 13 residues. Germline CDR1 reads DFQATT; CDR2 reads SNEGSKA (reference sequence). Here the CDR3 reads CSAKRSNYYEQYF. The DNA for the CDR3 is TGCAGTGCTAAAAGGAGTAACTACTACGAGCAGTACTTC.

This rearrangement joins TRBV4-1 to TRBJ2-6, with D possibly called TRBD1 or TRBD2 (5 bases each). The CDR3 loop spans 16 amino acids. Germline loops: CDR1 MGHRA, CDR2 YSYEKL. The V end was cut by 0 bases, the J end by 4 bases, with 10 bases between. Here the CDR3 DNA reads TGCGCCAGCAGCCAAGAACGAGGGGAAGGGGCCAACGTCCTGACTTTC. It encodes CASSQERGEGANVLTF.

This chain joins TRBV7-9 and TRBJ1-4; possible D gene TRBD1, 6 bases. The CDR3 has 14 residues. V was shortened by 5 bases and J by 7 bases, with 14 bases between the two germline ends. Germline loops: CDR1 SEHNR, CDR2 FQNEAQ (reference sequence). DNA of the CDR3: TGTGCCAGCAGCCCACAGGGAAAGGGTGAAAAACTGTTTTTT. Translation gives CASSPQGKGEKLFF.

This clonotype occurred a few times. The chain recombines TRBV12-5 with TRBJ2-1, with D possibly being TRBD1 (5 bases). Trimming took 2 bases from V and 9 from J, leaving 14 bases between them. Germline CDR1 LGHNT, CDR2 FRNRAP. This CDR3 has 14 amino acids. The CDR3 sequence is CASGLRRDSREQFF. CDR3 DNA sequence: TGTGCTAGTGGTTTGCGCCGAGACAGTCGTGAGCAGTTCTTC.

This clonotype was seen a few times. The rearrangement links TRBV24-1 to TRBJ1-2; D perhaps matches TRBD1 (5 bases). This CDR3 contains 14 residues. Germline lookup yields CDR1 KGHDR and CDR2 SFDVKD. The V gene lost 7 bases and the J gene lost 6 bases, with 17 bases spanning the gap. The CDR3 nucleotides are TGTGCCACCAGGGGAGTACAGGATGGGGATGGCTACACCTTC. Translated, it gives CATRGVQDGDGYTF.

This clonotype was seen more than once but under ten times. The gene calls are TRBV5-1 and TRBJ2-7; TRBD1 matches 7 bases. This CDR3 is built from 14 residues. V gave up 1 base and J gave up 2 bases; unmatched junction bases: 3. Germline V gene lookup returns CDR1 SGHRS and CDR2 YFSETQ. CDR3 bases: TGCGCCAGCAGCTTGCGGACAGGAGCCTACGAGCAGTACTTC. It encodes CASSLRTGAYEQYF.

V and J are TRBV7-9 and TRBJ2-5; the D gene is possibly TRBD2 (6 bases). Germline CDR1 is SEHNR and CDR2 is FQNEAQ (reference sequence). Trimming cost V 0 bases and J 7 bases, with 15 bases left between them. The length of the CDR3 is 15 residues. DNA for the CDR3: TGTGCCAGCAGCTTAGCGACGGGGGTTTGGGGGACCCAGTACTTC. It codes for CASSLATGVWGTQYF. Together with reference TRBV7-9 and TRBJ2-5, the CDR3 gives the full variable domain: DTGVSQNPRHKITKRGQNVTFRCDPISEHNRLYWYRQTLGQGPEFLTYFQNEAQLEKSRLLSDRFSAERPKGSFSTLEIQRTEQGDSAMYLCASSLATGVWGTQYFGPGTRLLVL.

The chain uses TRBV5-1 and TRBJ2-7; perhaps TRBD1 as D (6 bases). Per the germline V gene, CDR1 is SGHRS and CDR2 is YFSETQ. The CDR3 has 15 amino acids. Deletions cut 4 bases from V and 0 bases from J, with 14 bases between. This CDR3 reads CASSAQGNPSYEQYF. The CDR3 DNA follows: TGCGCCAGCAGCGCCCAGGGGAACCCCTCCTACGAGCAGTACTTC.